The clone carrying this TCR beta chain was detected once. The data belong to a study of brain T cells in children with intractable seizures. Only cases whose brain tissue showed the highest T cell transcript signatures were sequenced. Sequencing used immunoSEQ multiplex PCR; TCRdb keeps in-frame clones, though not all of them. The table lists 80,000 or so clones, about 93% of them singletons. The length of the CDR3 is 15 residues. The V and J ends lost 2 bases and 0 bases respectively, with 6 bases between them. Germline V gene lookup returns CDR1 SGDLS and CDR2 YYNGEE. The sequence derives from a girl aged 2-15 years with Rasmussen encephalitis and intractable seizures. Sequencing was performed on peripheral blood, taken at surgery. The chain couples TRBV9 to TRBJ1-6; D not resolved. This CDR3 reads CASSVSGSYNSPLHF. In DNA, the CDR3 is TGTGCCAGCAGCGTTAGTGGCTCCTATAATTCACCCCTCCACTTT.